The clone carrying this T cell receptor (beta chain) has only one observation. Only in-frame clones appear in the TCRdb table, and some are missing; sequencing was by immunoSEQ multiplex PCR. The top ten hold around 6.6% of the sample, which has about 100,000 clones, just under 85% seen once. This entry belongs to a study of control samples from healthy donors and cancer patients. Trimming removed 1 base at V and 0 bases at J, with 4 bases between. Germline assignment: CDR1 LGHDT and CDR2 YNNKEL (reference sequence). The CDR3 totals 14 residues. Sequencing input: blood. The J gene is TRBJ2-4, the V gene TRBV3-1 (or the pseudogene TRBV3-2); no firm D call. This receptor was obtained from a man aged 18 to 30 in good health. The chain's CDR3 is CASSQAIAKNIQYF. In DNA, the CDR3 is TGTGCCAGCAGCCAAGCGATAGCCAAAAACATTCAGTACTTC.